The next 8 T cell receptor beta chains were all read from a single sample in a study of T cell responses to AZD1222 COVID-19 vaccine. Sequenced by immunoSEQ multiplex PCR; TCRdb stores in-frame clones only, minus some. The table lists 100,000 to 150,000 clones, more than 80% of them singletons, with just under 4.5% in the top ten. This specimen was peripheral blood, taken 28 days after the second AZD1222 dose. These receptors were obtained from an adult who received the AZD1222 COVID-19 vaccine.

This clone was recorded only once. The J gene is TRBJ2-1, the V gene TRBV28; 7 nucleotides agree with TRBD2. Trimming took 7 bases from V and 10 from J; bases not matched to a gene: 7. Germline V gene lookup returns CDR1 MDHEN and CDR2 SYDVKM. This CDR3 spans 12 amino acids. Here the CDR3 reads CASKSGALEQFF. The CDR3 DNA is TGTGCCAGCAAAAGCGGGGCCCTAGAGCAGTTCTTC.

The gene calls are TRBV4-2 and TRBJ2-2; TRBD2 aligns across 7 bases. Losses at the gene ends were 4 bases for V and 5 bases for J; bases not matched to a gene: 4. Per germline, CDR1 LGHNA and CDR2 YNFKEQ. This CDR3 region has 14 residues. The CDR3 nucleotides are TGTGCCAGCAGCCCGATGGGAGGGACCGGGGAGCTGTTTTTT. Protein: CASSPMGGTGELFF.

The chain carries TRBV18 and TRBJ2-3; 10 nucleotides agree with TRBD2. This CDR3 contains 17 residues. J gave up 0 bases and V 0 bases, and 3 bases lay outside the gene matches. Germline CDR1 reads KGHSH; CDR2 reads LQKENI. Written as DNA, the CDR3 is TGTGCCAGCTCACCACCGCTAGCGGGGGCTAGCACAGATACGCAGTATTTT. Its translation: CASSPPLAGASTDTQYF.

This clone was seen more than once but under ten times. The chain employs TRBV28 and TRBJ2-2; D gene ambiguous. Trimming took off 4 bases at V and 8 bases at J, with 5 bases between the two ends. Germline V gene sequence: CDR1 MDHEN, CDR2 SYDVKM. The CDR3 runs to 11 residues. CDR3 DNA sequence: TGTGCCAGCAGTTCTCGGGGGGAGCTGTTTTTT. This gives the protein CASSSRGELFF.

The V call is TRBV7-6, the J call TRBJ1-4, with D uncertain. V was pared by 1 base and J by 5 bases, with 11 bases between. Germline V gives CDR1 SGHVS, CDR2 FNYEAQ. There are 15 residues in the CDR3. The CDR3 protein is CASSLEDRRNEKLFF. CDR3 sequence (DNA): TGTGCCAGCAGCTTAGAGGACCGACGGAATGAAAAACTGTTTTTT.

This clone was recorded once. V usage is TRBV19 and J usage is TRBJ2-7; D may be TRBD1 (6 bases). Germline assignment: CDR1 LNHDA and CDR2 SQIVND (reference sequence). The germline V and J ends were trimmed by 3 bases and 2 bases, with 17 bases remaining between them. The CDR3 runs 16 residues. CDR3 sequence reads: CASSMGTGTRTYEQYF. The CDR3 coding sequence is TGTGCCAGTAGTATGGGAACCGGGACAAGAACCTACGAGCAGTACTTC.

The rearrangement links TRBV7-9 to TRBJ1-1, with D possibly TRBD1 on 5 matching bases. In germline, CDR1 is SEHNR, CDR2 FQNEAQ (reference sequence). This CDR3 contains 12 residues. Trimming removed 7 bases at V and 7 bases at J, with 13 bases between. The CDR3 protein is CASTPDRVEAFF. DNA for the CDR3: TGTGCCAGCACCCCCGACAGAGTTGAAGCTTTCTTT.

In regard to this clone: The sample carries other DNA sequences with the same CDR3. The chain has TRBV11-2 and TRBJ2-3, with D hard to call. Germline values: CDR1 SGHAT, CDR2 FQNNGV. This CDR3 is 14 amino acids long. Trimming removed 0 bases from V and 5 bases from J, with 9 bases in between. In DNA form, the CDR3 reads TGTGCCAGCAGCTTAGACCCCGGTGGAGATACGCAGTATTTT. This codes for CASSLDPGGDTQYF.